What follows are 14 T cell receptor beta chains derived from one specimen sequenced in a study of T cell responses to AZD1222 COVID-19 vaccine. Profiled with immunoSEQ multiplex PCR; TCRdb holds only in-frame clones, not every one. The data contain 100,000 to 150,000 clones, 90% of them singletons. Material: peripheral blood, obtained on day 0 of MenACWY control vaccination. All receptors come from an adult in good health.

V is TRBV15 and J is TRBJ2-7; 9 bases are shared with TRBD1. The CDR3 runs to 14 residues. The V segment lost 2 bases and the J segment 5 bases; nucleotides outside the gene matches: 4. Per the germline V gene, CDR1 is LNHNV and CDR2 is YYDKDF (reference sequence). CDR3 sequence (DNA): TGTGCCACCAGCAGAAAGGACAGGGGAAACGAGCAGTACTTC. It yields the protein CATSRKDRGNEQYF. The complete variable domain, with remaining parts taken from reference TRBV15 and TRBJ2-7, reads DAMVIQNPRYQVTQFGKPVTLSCSQTLNHNVMYWYQQKSSQAPKLLFHYYDKDFNNEADTPDNFQSRRPNTSFCFLDIRSPGLGDTAMYLCATSRKDRGNEQYFGPGTRLTVT.

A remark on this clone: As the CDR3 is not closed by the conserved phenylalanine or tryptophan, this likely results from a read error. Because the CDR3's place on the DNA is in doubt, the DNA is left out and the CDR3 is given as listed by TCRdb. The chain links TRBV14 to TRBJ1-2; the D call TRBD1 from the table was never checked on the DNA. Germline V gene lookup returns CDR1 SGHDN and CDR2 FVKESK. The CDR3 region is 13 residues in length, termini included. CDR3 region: CASSPTRDRGIEV.

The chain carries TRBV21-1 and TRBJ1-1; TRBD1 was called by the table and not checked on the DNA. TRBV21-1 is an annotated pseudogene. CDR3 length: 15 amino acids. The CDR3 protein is CASSKRDRGETEAFF. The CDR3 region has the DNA TGTGCCAGCAGCAAAAGGGACAGGGGGGAGACTGAAGCTTTCTTT.

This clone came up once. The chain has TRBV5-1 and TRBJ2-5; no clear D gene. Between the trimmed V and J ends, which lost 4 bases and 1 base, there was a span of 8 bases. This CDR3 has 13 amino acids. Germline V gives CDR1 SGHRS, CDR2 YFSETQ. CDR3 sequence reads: CASSPGPQETQYF. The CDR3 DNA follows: TGCGCCAGCAGCCCCGGACCCCAAGAGACCCAGTACTTC.

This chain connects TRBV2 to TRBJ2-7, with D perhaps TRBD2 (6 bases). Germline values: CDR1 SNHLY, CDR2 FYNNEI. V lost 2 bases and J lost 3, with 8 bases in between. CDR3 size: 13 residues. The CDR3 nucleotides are TGTGCCAGCAGTGAACAGGAGGGCTACGAGCAGTACTTC. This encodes CASSEQEGYEQYF.

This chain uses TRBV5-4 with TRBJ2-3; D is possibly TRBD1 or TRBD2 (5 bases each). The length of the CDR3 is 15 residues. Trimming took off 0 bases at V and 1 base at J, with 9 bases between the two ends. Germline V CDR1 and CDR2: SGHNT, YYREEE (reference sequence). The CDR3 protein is CASSLGGVGTDTQYF. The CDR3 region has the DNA TGTGCCAGCAGCTTGGGAGGGGTGGGCACAGATACGCAGTATTTT.

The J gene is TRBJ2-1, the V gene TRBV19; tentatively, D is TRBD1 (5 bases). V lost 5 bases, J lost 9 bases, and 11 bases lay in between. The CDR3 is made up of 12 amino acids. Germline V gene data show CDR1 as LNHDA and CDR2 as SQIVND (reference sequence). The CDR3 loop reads CASSSQGGEQFF. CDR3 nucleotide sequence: TGTGCCAGTAGTTCCCAGGGTGGTGAGCAGTTCTTC.

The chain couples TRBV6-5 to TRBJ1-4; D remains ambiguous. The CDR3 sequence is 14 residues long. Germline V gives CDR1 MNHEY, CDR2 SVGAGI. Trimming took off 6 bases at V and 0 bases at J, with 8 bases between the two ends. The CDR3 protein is CASSRGTTNEKLFF. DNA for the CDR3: TGTGCCAGCAGCCGAGGAACAACTAATGAAAAACTGTTTTTT.

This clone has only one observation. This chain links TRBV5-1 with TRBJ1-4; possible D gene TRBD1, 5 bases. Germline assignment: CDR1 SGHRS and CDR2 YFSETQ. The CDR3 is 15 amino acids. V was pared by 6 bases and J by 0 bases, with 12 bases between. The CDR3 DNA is TGCGCCAGCAATCAGGGAACACCAACTAATGAAAAACTGTTTTTT. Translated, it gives CASNQGTPTNEKLFF.

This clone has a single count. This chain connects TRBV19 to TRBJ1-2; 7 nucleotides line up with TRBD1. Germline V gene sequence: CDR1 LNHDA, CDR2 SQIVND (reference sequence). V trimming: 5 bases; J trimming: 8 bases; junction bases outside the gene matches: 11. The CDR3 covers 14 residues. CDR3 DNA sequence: TGTGCCAGTAGTCTGCAAACAGGGGTCGGCGGCTACACCTTC. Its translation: CASSLQTGVGGYTF. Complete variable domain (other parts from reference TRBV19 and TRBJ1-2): DGGITQSPKYLFRKEGQNVTLSCEQNLNHDAMYWYRQDPGQGLRLIYYSQIVNDFQKGDIAEGYSVSREKKESFPLTVTSAQKNPTAFYLCASSLQTGVGGYTFGSGTRLTVV.

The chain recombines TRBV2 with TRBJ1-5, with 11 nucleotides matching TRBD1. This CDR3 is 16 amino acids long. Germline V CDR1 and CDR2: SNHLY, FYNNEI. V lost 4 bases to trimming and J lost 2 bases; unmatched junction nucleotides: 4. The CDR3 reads CASSGGQGAGNQPQHF. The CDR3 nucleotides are TGTGCCAGCAGTGGCGGACAGGGGGCAGGCAATCAGCCCCAGCATTTT.

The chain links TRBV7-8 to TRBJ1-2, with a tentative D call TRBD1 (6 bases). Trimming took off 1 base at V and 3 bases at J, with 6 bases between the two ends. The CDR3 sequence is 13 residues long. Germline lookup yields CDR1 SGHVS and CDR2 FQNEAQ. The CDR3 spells CASSLDRDYGYTF. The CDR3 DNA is TGTGCCAGCAGCTTAGACAGGGACTATGGCTACACCTTC.

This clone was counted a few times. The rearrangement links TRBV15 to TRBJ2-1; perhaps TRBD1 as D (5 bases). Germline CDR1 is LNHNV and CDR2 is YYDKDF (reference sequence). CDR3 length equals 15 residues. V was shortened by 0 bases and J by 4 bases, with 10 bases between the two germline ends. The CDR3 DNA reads TGTGCCACCAGCAGAGACGGTGGGGCGTACAATGAGCAGTTCTTC. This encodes CATSRDGGAYNEQFF.

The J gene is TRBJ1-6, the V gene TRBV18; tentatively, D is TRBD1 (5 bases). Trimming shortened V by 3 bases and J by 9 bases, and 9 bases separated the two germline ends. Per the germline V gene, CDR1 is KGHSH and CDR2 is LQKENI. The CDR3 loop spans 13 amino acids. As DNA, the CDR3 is TGTGCCAGCTCACCGGACACCCGTTCACCCCTCCACTTT. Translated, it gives CASSPDTRSPLHF.